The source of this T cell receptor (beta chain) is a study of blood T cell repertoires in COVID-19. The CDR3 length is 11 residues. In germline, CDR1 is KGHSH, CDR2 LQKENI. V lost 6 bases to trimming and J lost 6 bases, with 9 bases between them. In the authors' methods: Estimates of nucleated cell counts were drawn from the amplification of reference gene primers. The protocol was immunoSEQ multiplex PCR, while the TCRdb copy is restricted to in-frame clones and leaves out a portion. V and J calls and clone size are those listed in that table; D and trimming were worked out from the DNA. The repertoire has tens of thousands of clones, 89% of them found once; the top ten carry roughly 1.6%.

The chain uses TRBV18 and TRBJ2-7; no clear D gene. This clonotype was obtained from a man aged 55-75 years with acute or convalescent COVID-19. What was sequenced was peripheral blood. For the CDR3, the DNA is TGTGCCAGCTCTCTAGAGAGCGAGCAGTACTTC. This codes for CASSLESEQYF.